These 17 T cell receptor beta chains came from one sample sequenced in a study of graft-versus-host responses after intestinal transplantation. Method: immunoSEQ multiplex PCR; TCRdb's copy keeps in-frame clones and lacks some. The data show more than 6,000 clones, about 82% seen once. Investigators treated the graft tissue so that it released intraepithelial and lamina propria lymphocytes. The source material was ileum tissue, sampled roughly 130 days after transplant. The receptor set was obtained from a human patient who received an intestinal transplant, so some T cells may come from the graft donor.

The V gene is TRBV30, the J gene TRBJ2-5; D is perhaps TRBD2 (5 bases). Looked up from germline, CDR1 is GTSNPN and CDR2 is SVGIG (reference sequence). V was trimmed by 3 bases and J by 0 bases, leaving 11 bases between them. The CDR3 totals 14 residues. The CDR3 loop reads CAWSRGIHQETQYF. CDR3 sequence (DNA): TGTGCCTGGAGCCGAGGGATACACCAAGAGACCCAGTACTTC.

V is TRBV7-2 and J is TRBJ2-3; D may match TRBD1 or TRBD2 (6 bases each). This CDR3 spans 14 amino acids. Trimming stripped 3 bases from V and 3 bases from J, with 10 bases between. CDR1 and CDR2 from the germline V gene are SGHTA and FQGNSA. The CDR3 reads CASSLWGATDTQYF. Here the CDR3 DNA reads TGTGCCAGCAGCTTGTGGGGGGCAACAGATACGCAGTATTTT.

The V call is TRBV4-1, the J call TRBJ2-2; 7 bases line up with TRBD1. Looked up from germline, CDR1 is MGHRA and CDR2 is YSYEKL. Trimming at V came to 4 bases and at J to 6 bases, leaving 2 bases not matched to a gene. This CDR3 comprises 13 residues. CDR3 residues: CASSRQGAGELFF. In DNA form, the CDR3 reads TGCGCCAGCAGCCGGCAGGGGGCCGGGGAGCTGTTTTTT.

This chain links TRBV9 with TRBJ2-5, with TRBD1 matching over 8 bases. The CDR3 consists of 13 residues. Germline CDR1 reads SGDLS; CDR2 reads YYNGEE. V gave up 3 bases and J gave up 5 bases; unmatched junction bases: 3. CDR3 coding DNA: TGTGCCAGCAGCGCAGGGGGCGCGGAGACCCAGTACTTC. Its translation: CASSAGGAETQYF.

The CDR3 bases are TGCGCCAGCAGCCAAGCCGGCGGCAGACTCTATGGCTACACCTTC. Protein sequence: CASSQAGGRLYGYTF. V usage is TRBV4-1 and J usage is TRBJ1-2, with D hard to call. V shed 1 base and J shed 4 bases, with 13 bases lying between them. Germline assignment: CDR1 MGHRA and CDR2 YSYEKL. This CDR3 has 15 amino acids.

The chain employs TRBV30 and TRBJ2-3; no firm D call. V lost 2 bases, J lost 6 bases, and 9 bases lay in between. The germline CDR1 and CDR2 sequences are GTSNPN and SVGIG (reference sequence). The CDR3 is made up of 12 amino acids. Here the CDR3 DNA reads TGTGCCTGGAGTCTCACGATGGATACGCAGTATTTT. Translated, it gives CAWSLTMDTQYF.

The chain has TRBV9 and TRBJ1-2; 11 bases line up with TRBD1. The CDR3 totals 15 residues. Per the germline V gene, CDR1 is SGDLS and CDR2 is YYNGEE. V gave up 4 bases and J gave up 2 bases; unmatched junction bases: 4. CDR3 sequence: CASSPRDRGNYGYTF. As DNA, the CDR3 is TGTGCCAGCAGCCCCCGGGACAGGGGGAACTATGGCTACACCTTC.

The gene calls are TRBV29-1 and TRBJ1-1; TRBD1 is a possible D gene (5 bases). Germline loops: CDR1 SQVTM, CDR2 ANQGSEA. V dropped 4 bases and J dropped 1 base, with 10 bases sitting between them. This CDR3 contains 13 residues. CDR3 nucleotides: TGCAGCGTTGTCCAGGGACCGAACACTGAAGCTTTCTTT. It encodes CSVVQGPNTEAFF.

This clone has only one observation. The chain recombines TRBV9 with TRBJ2-3; 9 bases map to TRBD2. Germline V CDR1 and CDR2: SGDLS, YYNGEE. Trimming at V came to 3 bases and at J to 4 bases, leaving 12 bases not matched to a gene. The length of the CDR3 is 17 residues. The CDR3 coding sequence is TGTGCCAGCAGCGGAGGAAGGACTAGCGTTAAATCAGATACGCAGTATTTT. Translation: CASSGGRTSVKSDTQYF.

This chain connects TRBV19 to TRBJ2-7, with D uncertain. The CDR3 has 13 amino acids. Per germline, CDR1 LNHDA and CDR2 SQIVND (reference sequence). The germline V and J ends were trimmed by 0 bases and 3 bases, with 6 bases remaining between them. The chain's CDR3 is CASSIDIRYEQYF. For the CDR3, the DNA is TGTGCCAGTAGTATAGATATACGCTACGAGCAGTACTTC.

The rearrangement joins TRBV6-1 to TRBJ1-6; 8 positions agree with TRBD1. The CDR3 is 14 amino acids. V trimming: 6 bases; J trimming: 10 bases; junction bases outside the gene matches: 8. Germline lookup yields CDR1 MNHNS and CDR2 SASEGT. CDR3: CASSHGQGGSPLHF. The CDR3, as DNA: TGTGCCAGCAGCCACGGACAGGGCGGGTCACCCCTCCACTTT.

As DNA, the CDR3 is TGCGCCAGCAGCCGCCGGGTGACCCCCCAAGAGACCCAGTACTTC. Translation: CASSRRVTPQETQYF. The chain combines TRBV4-3 with TRBJ2-5, with unresolved D. V was shortened by 4 bases and J by 1 base, with 13 bases between the two germline ends. The CDR3 loop spans 15 amino acids. The germline V gene encodes CDR1 LGHNA and CDR2 YSLEER.

Comment on this clone: The junction departs from germline at one end; a sequencing error may be responsible. The chain couples TRBV9 to TRBJ2-7, with 8 bases identical to TRBD2. CDR3 length equals 13 residues. In germline, CDR1 is SGDLS, CDR2 YYNGEE. CDR3 sequence: CASSVRTSLFPGF. The CDR3 nucleotides read TGTGCCAGCAGCGTAAGGACTAGCCTTTTCCCGGGGTTC.

CDR3 protein: CASSVDRGRYEQYF. The CDR3 nucleotides read TGTGCCAGTAGTGTCGACAGGGGCCGTTACGAGCAGTACTTC. The J gene is TRBJ2-7, the V gene TRBV19; 8 nucleotides align to TRBD1. Germline lookup yields CDR1 LNHDA and CDR2 SQIVND (reference sequence). J lost 4 bases, V lost 5 bases, and 7 bases had no gene match. This CDR3 is built from 14 residues.

The rearrangement links TRBV5-1 to TRBJ1-4; 7 bases fit TRBD1. The CDR3 contains 16 residues. The germline V gene has CDR1 SGHRS and CDR2 YFSETQ. V trimming: 0 bases; J trimming: 0 bases; junction bases outside the gene matches: 2. The CDR3 region has the DNA TGCGCCAGCAGCTTGGGAGGGGGCCCAACTAATGAAAAACTGTTTTTT. Encoded protein: CASSLGGGPTNEKLFF. The variable domain in full, with the rest retrieved from reference TRBV5-1 and TRBJ1-4, is KAGVTQTPRYLIKTRGQQVTLSCSPISGHRSVSWYQQTPGQGLQFLFEYFSETQRNKGNFPGRFSGRQFSNSRSEMNVSTLELGDSALYLCASSLGGGPTNEKLFFGSGTQLSVL.

J is TRBJ1-6 and V is TRBV6-5, with D uncertain. This CDR3 is built from 15 residues. Trimming took off 5 bases at V and 10 bases at J, with 18 bases between the two ends. The germline V gene has CDR1 MNHEY and CDR2 SVGAGI. The CDR3 DNA sequence: TGTGCCAGCAGTACCTGGACCGCCGAGGAATCACCCCTCCACTTT. Protein sequence: CASSTWTAEESPLHF.

The genes are TRBV1 and TRBJ2-6; the table's D call, TRBD1, has no DNA check behind it. TRBV1 has pseudogene status. The CDR3 contains 18 residues. The CDR3 DNA is TGCACCAGCAGACAGGATAGTTGTGCACAAAGTCGGGCCAACGTCCTGACTTTC. This translates into CTSRQDSCAQSRANVLTF.